One and the same sample provided the 15 T cell receptor beta chains below, sequenced in a study of cytomegalovirus exposure and HLA in healthy donors. The PCR made use of 60 Vbeta and 13 Jbeta primers. Clones were sequenced by immunoSEQ multiplex PCR, and TCRdb holds only the in-frame ones, with some missing. This sample carries about 160,000 clones, about 80% of them seen once, and the ten largest clones take about 2.2%. Specimen: PBMCs. Source of these receptors: a man in his forties in good health and CMV-seronegative.

CDR3 amino acids: CASSPYKLADYEQYF. The DNA of the CDR3 is TGTGCCAGCAGTCCCTACAAGCTAGCAGATTACGAGCAGTACTTC. The chain carries TRBV28 and TRBJ2-7; tentatively, D is TRBD2 (5 bases). V was pared by 5 bases and J by 4 bases, with 18 bases between. Germline lookup yields CDR1 MDHEN and CDR2 SYDVKM. The CDR3 is made up of 15 amino acids.

The chain combines TRBV7-9 with TRBJ2-1; 14 nucleotides match TRBD2. The CDR3 length is 16 residues. Looked up from germline, CDR1 is SEHNR and CDR2 is FQNEAQ (reference sequence). V was clipped by 6 bases and J by 6 bases; unmatched bases: 7. In DNA form, the CDR3 reads TGTGCCAGCAGTGCTAGGACTAGCGGGAGGCGCAATGAGCAGTTCTTC. Translation gives CASSARTSGRRNEQFF.

This clone was seen more than once but under ten times. The chain recombines TRBV7-2 with TRBJ2-2; TRBD2 is a possible D gene (6 bases). The V gene lost 5 bases and the J gene lost 4 bases, with 14 bases spanning the gap. The CDR3 extends over 15 amino acids. The germline gives CDR1 SGHTA, CDR2 FQGNSA. The CDR3 DNA sequence: TGTGCCAGCAGCCCCCTCGTCGGGGGCACCGGGGAGCTGTTTTTT. This encodes CASSPLVGGTGELFF.

The V gene is TRBV4-1, the J gene TRBJ1-5; D perhaps matches TRBD1 (6 bases). The CDR3 is made up of 15 amino acids. The germline V gene has CDR1 MGHRA and CDR2 YSYEKL. Trimming pared 4 bases from V and 7 bases from J, leaving 17 bases between. CDR3 protein: CASSLPDSQGQPQHF. The CDR3 DNA sequence: TGCGCCAGCAGCCTTCCGGACTCACAGGGACAGCCCCAGCATTTT.

The rearrangement uses TRBV5-1 and TRBJ2-5; 9 bases align to TRBD2. Germline V CDR1 and CDR2: SGHRS, YFSETQ. The CDR3 totals 15 residues. The trim removed 5 bases at V and 2 bases at J, leaving 7 bases unmatched. CDR3 protein: CASSRGGRDQETQYF. DNA for the CDR3: TGCGCCAGCAGTAGGGGCGGGAGGGATCAAGAGACCCAGTACTTC. Full variable domain (remainder filled in from reference TRBV5-1 and TRBJ2-5): KAGVTQTPRYLIKTRGQQVTLSCSPISGHRSVSWYQQTPGQGLQFLFEYFSETQRNKGNFPGRFSGRQFSNSRSEMNVSTLELGDSALYLCASSRGGRDQETQYFGPGTRLLVL.

V is TRBV28 and J is TRBJ2-5, with D tentatively TRBD2 (7 bases). This CDR3 has 12 amino acids. V was cut by 8 bases and J by 4 bases, with 11 bases left in between. Germline lookup yields CDR1 MDHEN and CDR2 SYDVKM. CDR3 in amino acids: CASLRGGETQYF. CDR3 sequence (DNA): TGTGCCAGCCTTAGGGGGGGAGAGACCCAGTACTTC.

CDR3 sequence: CASTEEGAWYGYTF. The CDR3 region has the DNA TGTGCCAGCACCGAAGAAGGGGCCTGGTATGGCTACACCTTC. The chain employs TRBV7-9 and TRBJ1-2, with D maybe TRBD1 (5 bases). The germline gives CDR1 SEHNR, CDR2 FQNEAQ (reference sequence). The CDR3 runs to 14 residues. Trimming shortened V by 7 bases and J by 5 bases, and 17 bases separated the two germline ends.

V is TRBV19 and J is TRBJ2-7; D perhaps matches TRBD2 (7 bases). Germline V gene sequence: CDR1 LNHDA, CDR2 SQIVND (reference sequence). Trimming stripped 5 bases from V and 2 bases from J, with 13 bases between. This CDR3 has 14 residues. The CDR3 loop reads CASSRLGGPYEQYF. The CDR3 DNA is TGTGCCAGTAGTCGACTGGGGGGGCCCTACGAGCAGTACTTC.

The chain joins TRBV28 to TRBJ2-3; TRBD2 aligns across 10 bases. The CDR3 is made up of 16 amino acids. V was pared by 5 bases and J by 4 bases, with 9 bases of the junction left unmatched. The germline V gene encodes CDR1 MDHEN and CDR2 SYDVKM. The CDR3: CASSKRTSGLPDTQYF. For the CDR3, the DNA is TGTGCCAGCAGTAAGCGGACTAGCGGACTTCCAGATACGCAGTATTTT. The complete variable domain, with remaining parts taken from reference TRBV28 and TRBJ2-3, reads DVKVTQSSRYLVKRTGEKVFLECVQDMDHENMFWYRQDPGLGLRLIYFSYDVKMKEKGDIPEGYSVSREKKERFSLILESASTNQTSMYLCASSKRTSGLPDTQYFGPGTRLTVL.

This chain joins TRBV7-6 and TRBJ2-7; the D gene is possibly TRBD2 (6 bases). This CDR3 spans 17 amino acids. Trimming pared 5 bases from V and 6 bases from J, leaving 26 bases between. Germline-derived CDR1 and CDR2 are SGHVS and FNYEAQ. The CDR3 protein is CASSLSGLAWNLGEQYF. The CDR3 bases are TGTGCCAGCAGCCTATCCGGGCTAGCGTGGAATTTAGGCGAGCAGTACTTC.

The V gene is TRBV5-4, the J gene TRBJ2-4, with 10 bases lining up with TRBD1. Germline CDR1 reads SGHNT; CDR2 reads YYREEE (reference sequence). The ends lost 0 bases at V and 5 bases at J; junction bases unmatched: 5. This CDR3 is built from 16 residues. The chain's CDR3 is CASSLGTGGRENIQYF. The DNA for the CDR3 is TGTGCCAGCAGCTTGGGGACAGGGGGAAGAGAAAACATTCAGTACTTC. The whole variable domain, filled in from reference TRBV5-4 and TRBJ2-4, reads ETGVTQSPTHLIKTRGQQVTLRCSSQSGHNTVSWYQQALGQGPQFIFQYYREEENGRGNFPPRFSGLQFPNYSSELNVNALELDDSALYLCASSLGTGGRENIQYFGAGTRLSVL.

This rearrangement joins TRBV5-1 to TRBJ2-1; D may be TRBD2 (5 bases). The ends were cut back, 6 bases at V and 4 bases at J, with 11 bases in the middle. The CDR3 contains 13 residues. CDR1 and CDR2 (germline): SGHRS, YFSETQ. The CDR3 nucleotides read TGCGCCAGCACCCCGCCGGGGTACAATGAGCAGTTCTTC. It yields the protein CASTPPGYNEQFF.

The V call is TRBV29-1, the J call TRBJ2-5, with D perhaps TRBD2 (5 bases). Germline lookup yields CDR1 SQVTM and CDR2 ANQGSEA. This CDR3 is built from 12 residues. V lost 4 bases to trimming and J lost 5 bases, with 11 bases between them. CDR3 sequence reads: CSVAFERETQYF. The CDR3 DNA reads as TGCAGCGTTGCTTTCGAGCGGGAGACCCAGTACTTC.

This chain uses TRBV27 with TRBJ1-4, with 7 bases that match TRBD1. The germline V gene has CDR1 MNHEY and CDR2 SMNVEV (reference sequence). The trim removed 4 bases at V and 8 bases at J, leaving 10 bases unmatched. The CDR3 is made up of 15 amino acids. Here the CDR3 reads CASSSHRGGGEKLFF. The CDR3 nucleotides read TGTGCCAGCAGTTCCCACAGGGGAGGTGGCGAAAAACTGTTTTTT.

V and J are TRBV28 and TRBJ2-1, with 9 bases matching TRBD1. This CDR3 region has 14 residues. Germline CDR1 and CDR2: MDHEN and SYDVKM. With V trimmed by 6 bases and J by 6 bases, 6 bases remained unmatched. CDR3: CASRPDRGGNEQFF. The CDR3 DNA follows: TGTGCCAGCAGGCCCGACAGGGGGGGCAATGAGCAGTTCTTC.